The 15 T cell receptor beta chains listed next were all sequenced from one sample in a study of human T cells and chemical hapten exposure. TCRdb processed the RACE reads anew with MiXCR; each CDR3 protein has one entry. The table includes more than 300,000 distinct CDR3 sequences, roughly 5.3% detected once. As to time point: pre-sensitization, week 0. As for treatment: therapeutic diphenylcyclopropenone sensitization with weekly scalp DPC. This material consisted of whole blood, taken in connection with sensitization to the hapten diphenylcyclopropenone (DPC). These receptors were obtained from a woman aged 50 to 65 with alopecia areata. Some clones in this sample may be carry-over from other donors' samples.

There are a few counts of this clonotype. The chain is built from TRBV7-9 and TRBJ1-5, with D maybe TRBD1 (5 bases). CDR3 length equals 16 residues. V was cut by 1 base and J by 3 bases, with 13 bases left in between. CDR1 and CDR2 (germline): SEHNR, FQNEAQ (reference sequence). The CDR3 DNA sequence: TGTGCCAGCAGCTTAGGGGTCGGGGGAGACAATCAGCCCCAGCATTTT. It is translated as CASSLGVGGDNQPQHF.

This clonotype has a count of ten or more. In DNA form, the CDR3 reads TGTGCCAGCAGTTTGCGGGGGGGCCCCTACGAGCAGTACTTC. Protein sequence: CASSLRGGPYEQYF. The chain uses TRBV27 and TRBJ2-7, with 9 positions matching TRBD2. V was pared by 3 bases and J by 2 bases, with 2 bases of the junction left unmatched. CDR1 MNHEY and CDR2 SMNVEV come from the germline V gene (reference sequence). The length of the CDR3 is 14 residues.

This clonotype was observed many times. The gene calls are TRBV7-9 and TRBJ1-1; perhaps TRBD1 as D (6 bases). The V end lost 2 bases, the J end lost 5 bases, and 21 bases lay between the germline ends. In germline, CDR1 is SEHNR, CDR2 FQNEAQ (reference sequence). This CDR3 comprises 17 residues. The DNA of the CDR3 is TGTGCCAGCAGCTTAAGTTCTGGGGGGCCCCGGAAAACTGAAGCTTTCTTT. Its translation is CASSLSSGGPRKTEAFF.

This clonotype has ten or more counts. V gene TRBV7-9 combines with J gene TRBJ2-3, with 9 positions matching TRBD1. V shed 5 bases, J shed 3 bases, and the junction held 6 bases outside the gene matches. Germline values: CDR1 SEHNR, CDR2 FQNEAQ (reference sequence). CDR3 length: 15 amino acids. CDR3 nucleotide sequence: TGTGCCAGCAGCCCCCGGGACAGGGTGACAGATACGCAGTATTTT. This sequence encodes CASSPRDRVTDTQYF.

Many counts were recorded for this clonotype. This chain joins TRBV20-1 and TRBJ2-2, with 7 bases fitting TRBD1. CDR3 length: 15 residues. The junction had 10 bases not matched to a gene; V was cut back by 3 bases and J by 6 bases. CDR1 and CDR2 from the germline V gene are DFQATT and SNEGSKA (reference sequence). The CDR3 nucleotides are TGCAGTGCTAGTATCGTGAGACAGGGTCCCGGGGAGCTGTTTTTT. This translates into CSASIVRQGPGELFF.

Details on this clonotype: Just one base apart from a much larger clone, this may be a read error. This chain connects TRBV4-1 to TRBJ2-7; TRBD2 might be the D (5 bases). Germline-derived CDR1 and CDR2 are MGHRA and YSYEKL. The CDR3 contains 15 residues. The CDR3 DNA reads TGCGCCAGCAGCCCCTCGGACTCTCTTTCCTACGAGCAGCACTTC. Its protein is CASSPSDSLSYEQHF.

Concerning this clonotype itself: This may be a read error: a much more frequent sequence differs by one nucleotide. The V call is TRBV10-3, the J call TRBJ2-3, with a tentative D call TRBD2 (6 bases). This CDR3 spans 14 amino acids. Germline V gene data show CDR1 as ENHRY and CDR2 as SYGVKD. This CDR3 reads CAISSDYSTDMQYF. The CDR3 DNA is TGTGCCATCAGTTCGGACTACAGCACAGATATGCAGTATTTT.

In this sample, this clonotype turned up many times. This chain joins TRBV10-3 and TRBJ2-7; D perhaps matches TRBD1 (6 bases). V was shortened by 4 bases and J by 5 bases, with 18 bases between the two germline ends. The CDR3 consists of 15 residues. Looked up from germline, CDR1 is ENHRY and CDR2 is SYGVKD. CDR3 nucleotides: TGTGCCATCAGTGGAACCTTCGTACAGGGCCACGAGCAGTACTTC. It translates to CAISGTFVQGHEQYF.

The chain joins TRBV2 to TRBJ1-4; D call uncertain. The ends were cut back, 9 bases at V and 8 bases at J, with 16 bases in the middle. Germline CDR1 is SNHLY and CDR2 is FYNNEI. The CDR3 covers 13 residues. The CDR3 is CASCTADGEKLFF. In DNA, the CDR3 is TGTGCCAGTTGCACAGCCGACGGGGAAAAACTGTTTTTT.

V gene TRBV9 combines with J gene TRBJ2-3; 9 nucleotides align to TRBD2. This CDR3 is built from 18 residues. J was trimmed by 5 bases and V by 0 bases; bases with no gene match: 13. Germline CDR1 reads SGDLS; CDR2 reads YYNGEE. CDR3 residues: CASSVVSGSLLRGDTQYF. CDR3 DNA: TGTGCCAGCAGCGTAGTTAGCGGGAGTCTCCTCCGAGGAGATACGCAGTATTTT.

This clonotype came up many times. CDR3 protein: CASSYSPMTGVDQPQHF. CDR3 bases: TGTGCCAGCAGTTACTCGCCAATGACAGGGGTAGATCAGCCCCAGCATTTT. The rearrangement joins TRBV6-2 or TRBV6-3 to TRBJ1-5; the match to TRBD1 covers 8 bases. The CDR3 loop spans 17 amino acids. Germline-derived CDR1 and CDR2 are MNHEY and SVGEGT. V dropped 0 bases and J dropped 5; count of bases not matched to a gene: 9.

The sample holds many counts of this clonotype. This sequence joins TRBV25-1 and TRBJ1-4; D not resolved. The V gene lost 6 bases and the J gene lost 5 bases, with 10 bases spanning the gap. CDR1 and CDR2 from the germline V gene are MGHDK and SYGVNS. The CDR3 is 13 amino acids. This chain's CDR3 is CASREMGNEKLFF. The DNA of the CDR3 is TGTGCCAGCAGGGAGATGGGGAATGAAAAACTGTTTTTT.

This clonotype has at least ten counts. The genes are TRBV5-6 and TRBJ1-3; D unclear. Per the germline V gene, CDR1 is SGHDT and CDR2 is YYEEEE. With 2 bases removed from V and 4 bases from J, the gap between germline ends came to 4 bases. The CDR3 runs to 12 residues. As DNA, the CDR3 is TGTGCCAGCAGCTTCGGAGGAAACACCATATATTTT. Translating it yields CASSFGGNTIYF.

This clonotype has at least ten counts. This chain connects TRBV4-1 to TRBJ2-5; D is ambiguous. CDR1 MGHRA and CDR2 YSYEKL come from the germline V gene. With 1 base removed from V and 2 bases from J, the gap between germline ends came to 8 bases. This CDR3 is 14 amino acids long. CDR3 nucleotides: TGCGCCAGCAGCCAAGTACAGTTACAAGAGACCCAGTACTTC. This codes for CASSQVQLQETQYF.

V gene TRBV20-1 combines with J gene TRBJ2-1; 10 bases agree with TRBD2. V dropped 0 bases and J dropped 2; count of bases not matched to a gene: 10. CDR3 length: 18 residues. Germline CDR1 and CDR2: DFQATT and SNEGSKA (reference sequence). The DNA of the CDR3 is TGCAGTGCTAGAGATTGGCTAGCGGGAGATGTGGCCTACAATGAGCAGTTCTTC. Translation: CSARDWLAGDVAYNEQFF.